The TCR beta chain described here comes from a study of blood T cell repertoires in COVID-19. TCRdb keeps only in-frame clones here, not all; method: immunoSEQ multiplex PCR. The table lists some 130,000 clones, about 91% of them singletons. Germline V gene data show CDR1 as SGHTA and CDR2 as FQGNSA. Trimming at V came to 5 bases and at J to 4 bases, leaving 3 bases not matched to a gene. This CDR3 region has 13 residues. Sample: peripheral blood. The receptor was isolated from a man aged 50-60 years with acute or convalescent COVID-19. The chain employs TRBV7-2 and TRBJ2-7, with 9 bases identical to TRBD1. CDR3 region: CASSAGTGYEQYF. For the CDR3, the DNA is TGTGCCAGCAGCGCCGGGACAGGGTACGAGCAGTACTTC.